The clone carrying this T cell receptor beta chain was picked up many times. It was patients with CD8+CD57+ cell expansion by flow cytometry who were chosen for sequencing. This sample is part of a study of CD8+CD57+ T cells in acquired aplastic anemia. Profiling that covered TCR beta VDJ and CDR3 relied on genomic DNA as its template. TCRdb re-called the reads through MiXCR, storing one row per CDR3 protein. Of 150,000 to 200,000 distinct CDR3 sequences in the sample, 45% to 55% were seen once. Sequenced input: sorted CD4+, CD8+, or CD8+CD57+ T cells (not recorded which) from PBMCs. The clonotype was recovered from a human donor with aplastic anemia.

CDR3 coding DNA: TGTGCCAGCAGCCAAGGTTTATGGGAGACCCAGTACTTC. Amino acids: CASSQGLWETQYF. V is TRBV16 and J is TRBJ2-5; D not resolved. The CDR3 loop spans 13 amino acids. The V gene's germline CDR1 is KGHSY and CDR2 FQNENV. V was shortened by 2 bases and J by 5 bases, with 9 bases between the two germline ends.